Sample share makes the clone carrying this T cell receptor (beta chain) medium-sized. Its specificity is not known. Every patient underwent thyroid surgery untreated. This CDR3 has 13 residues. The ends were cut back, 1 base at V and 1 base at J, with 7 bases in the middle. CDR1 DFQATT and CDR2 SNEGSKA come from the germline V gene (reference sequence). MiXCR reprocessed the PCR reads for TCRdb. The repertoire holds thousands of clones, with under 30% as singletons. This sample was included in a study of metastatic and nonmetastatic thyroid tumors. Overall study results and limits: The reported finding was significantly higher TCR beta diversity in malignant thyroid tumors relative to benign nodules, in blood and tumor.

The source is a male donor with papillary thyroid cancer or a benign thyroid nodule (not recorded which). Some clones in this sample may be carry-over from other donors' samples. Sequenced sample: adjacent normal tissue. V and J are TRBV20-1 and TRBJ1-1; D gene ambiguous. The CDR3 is CSARVRENTEAFF. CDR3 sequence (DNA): TGCAGTGCTAGAGTGAGGGAGAACACTGAAGCTTTCTTT.